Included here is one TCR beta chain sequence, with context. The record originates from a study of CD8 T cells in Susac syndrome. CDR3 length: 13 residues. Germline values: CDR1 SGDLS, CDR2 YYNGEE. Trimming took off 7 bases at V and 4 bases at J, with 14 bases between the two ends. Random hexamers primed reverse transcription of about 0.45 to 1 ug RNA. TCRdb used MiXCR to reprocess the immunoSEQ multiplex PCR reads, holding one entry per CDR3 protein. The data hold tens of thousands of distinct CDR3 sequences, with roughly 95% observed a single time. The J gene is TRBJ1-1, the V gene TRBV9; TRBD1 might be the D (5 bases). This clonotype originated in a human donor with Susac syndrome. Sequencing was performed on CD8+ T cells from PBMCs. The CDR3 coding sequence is TGTGCCAGCGGGACGTTCGATTTCACTGAAGCTTTCTTT. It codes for CASGTFDFTEAFF.